The 7 T cell receptor beta chains below were found in one sample sequenced in a study of cytomegalovirus exposure and HLA in healthy donors. With 60 Vbeta and 13 Jbeta primers, the PCR was carried out. Profiling relied on immunoSEQ multiplex PCR, and the TCRdb table lists in-frame clones only, not all of them. The data contain roughly 160,000 clones, around nine tenths of them singletons. Sample: PBMCs. Receptor source: a woman in her 30s in good health and CMV-seronegative.

J is TRBJ1-1 and V is TRBV7-2; D is possibly TRBD1 (6 bases). Germline-derived CDR1 and CDR2 are SGHTA and FQGNSA. V was trimmed by 7 bases and J by 5 bases, leaving 11 bases between them. The CDR3 totals 12 residues. The CDR3: CASTQGRTEAFF. The CDR3 DNA sequence: TGTGCCAGCACACAGGGAAGGACTGAAGCTTTCTTT. Together with reference TRBV7-2 and TRBJ1-1, the CDR3 gives the full variable domain: GAGVSQSPSNKVTEKGKDVELRCDPISGHTALYWYRQSLGQGLEFLIYFQGNSAPDKSGLPSDRFSAERTGGSVSTLTIQRTQQEDSAVYLCASTQGRTEAFFGQGTRLTVV.

The chain joins TRBV9 to TRBJ2-5; the match to TRBD2 covers 7 bases. V dropped 2 bases and J dropped 5; count of bases not matched to a gene: 6. The V gene's germline CDR1 is SGDLS and CDR2 YYNGEE. The CDR3 sequence is 14 residues long. The CDR3 DNA reads as TGTGCCAGCAGCGTGGGAGGGAGTGGGGAGACCCAGTACTTC. Translation: CASSVGGSGETQYF.

This sequence joins TRBV7-6 and TRBJ1-1; possibly TRBD1 for D (5 bases). Trimming cost V 1 base and J 5 bases, with 8 bases left between them. The CDR3 has 13 amino acids. Germline V gene lookup returns CDR1 SGHVS and CDR2 FNYEAQ. The CDR3, as DNA: TGTGCCAGCAGCTTAGGGGAGGGGACTGAAGCTTTCTTT. Encoded protein: CASSLGEGTEAFF.

This clone has only one observation. V is TRBV2 and J is TRBJ2-2; possible D gene TRBD2, 7 bases. The V gene's germline CDR1 is SNHLY and CDR2 FYNNEI. Trimming cost V 7 bases and J 7 bases, with 16 bases left between them. The CDR3 covers 14 residues. The chain's CDR3 is CASNLNGGLGELFF. The CDR3 DNA is TGTGCCAGCAATTTGAACGGGGGGCTCGGGGAGCTGTTTTTT. Full variable domain (remainder filled in from reference TRBV2 and TRBJ2-2): EPEVTQTPSHQVTQMGQEVILRCVPISNHLYFYWYRQILGQKVEFLVSFYNNEISEKSEIFDDQFSVERPDGSNFTLKIRSTKLEDSAMYFCASNLNGGLGELFFGEGSRLTVL.

The chain uses TRBV6-1 and TRBJ1-2; 9 bases line up with TRBD1. The CDR3 is made up of 14 amino acids. Germline V gene sequence: CDR1 MNHNS, CDR2 SASEGT. J was trimmed by 8 bases and V by 5 bases; bases with no gene match: 9. The CDR3 protein is CASSSGTGMIGYTF. In DNA, the CDR3 is TGTGCCAGCAGTTCCGGGACAGGGATGATCGGCTACACCTTC.

The chain recombines TRBV28 with TRBJ2-7, with D perhaps TRBD1 (6 bases). V dropped 11 bases and J dropped 5 bases, with 16 bases sitting between them. The germline V gene encodes CDR1 MDHEN and CDR2 SYDVKM. This CDR3 has 12 amino acids. The CDR3 loop is CAGDRLPHEQYF. CDR3 bases: TGTGCCGGAGACAGGTTACCCCACGAGCAGTACTTC.

In its sample, this clone was seen once. The rearrangement links TRBV15 to TRBJ1-6; 7 nucleotides align to TRBD1. Per the germline V gene, CDR1 is LNHNV and CDR2 is YYDKDF (reference sequence). The CDR3 contains 14 residues. Germline trimming cut 4 bases from V and 9 bases from J; bases unmatched to any gene: 6. Here the CDR3 reads CATSKDRASSPLHF. CDR3 DNA sequence: TGTGCCACCAGCAAAGACAGGGCGAGTTCACCCCTCCACTTT.